The rows below give T cell receptor beta chains drawn from one sample of a study of blood T cell repertoires in COVID-19. The repertoire was sequenced with immunoSEQ multiplex PCR; TCRdb's copy has only in-frame clones and lacks some. Of roughly 250,000 clones listed, approximately 80% were seen once; the top ten hold approximately 1.9%. Sequences were obtained from peripheral blood. Source of these receptors: a woman of 80 years or more with acute or convalescent COVID-19. Each CDR3 is given with its conserved first and last residue. The order of the fields is J gene, D gene, V gene, clone size, CDR3 protein, CDR3 DNA. A D gene is named only where the DNA matches it firmly. Not all rows give a size; the values are once, few, many and, for expanded clones, a class.

j_gene: TRBJ2-1
d_gene: -
v_gene: TRBV14
abundance: few
CDR3aa: CASSQVRTGYNEQFF
CDR3nt: TGTGCCAGCAGCCAAGTCCGGACTGGCTACAATGAGCAGTTCTTC

j_gene: TRBJ2-2
d_gene: TRBD1
v_gene: TRBV29-1
abundance: -
CDR3aa: CSGGQGDTGELFF
CDR3nt: TGCAGCGGAGGACAGGGTGATACCGGGGAGCTGTTTTTT

j_gene: TRBJ2-2
d_gene: -
v_gene: TRBV6-2/TRBV6-3
abundance: -
CDR3aa: CASSYVRLTGELFF
CDR3nt: TGTGCCAGCAGTTACGTCAGGTTAACCGGGGAGCTGTTTTTT

j_gene: TRBJ1-2
d_gene: TRBD1
v_gene: TRBV19
abundance: -
CDR3aa: CASISTGAANYGYTF
CDR3nt: TGTGCCAGTATATCCACAGGGGCTGCTAACTATGGCTACACCTTC

j_gene: TRBJ2-1
d_gene: -
v_gene: TRBV18
abundance: once
CDR3aa: CASSPRTDEQFF
CDR3nt: TGTGCCAGCTCACCACGTACGGATGAGCAGTTCTTC

j_gene: TRBJ2-1
d_gene: -
v_gene: TRBV2
abundance: -
CDR3aa: CASSEGGGVPFPFF
CDR3nt: TGTGCCAGCAGTGAAGGAGGCGGGGTGCCCTTCCCGTTCTTC

j_gene: TRBJ2-1
d_gene: TRBD2
v_gene: TRBV19
abundance: -
CDR3aa: CASRPPGLAGDYNEQFF
CDR3nt: TGTGCCAGTAGACCGCCGGGACTAGCGGGGGATTACAATGAGCAGTTCTTC

j_gene: TRBJ2-5
d_gene: TRBD2
v_gene: TRBV27
abundance: -
CDR3aa: CASSSRASGQETQYF
CDR3nt: TGTGCCAGCAGTTCCCGGGCTAGCGGCCAAGAGACCCAGTACTTC

j_gene: TRBJ1-4
d_gene: TRBD1
v_gene: TRBV4-3
abundance: -
CDR3aa: CASSRGNGQGANEKLFF
CDR3nt: TGCGCCAGCAGCCGCGGAAATGGACAGGGTGCTAATGAAAAACTGTTTTTT

j_gene: TRBJ2-5
d_gene: TRBD2
v_gene: TRBV27
abundance: -
CDR3aa: CASRLAGGRETQYF
CDR3nt: TGTGCCAGCAGACTAGCGGGGGGGCGCGAGACCCAGTACTTC

j_gene: TRBJ2-5
d_gene: -
v_gene: TRBV20-1
abundance: -
CDR3aa: CSASLEETQYF
CDR3nt: TGCAGTGCTAGCCTGGAGGAGACCCAGTACTTC

j_gene: TRBJ2-7
d_gene: TRBD1
v_gene: TRBV25-1
abundance: -
CDR3aa: CASSAPGTGIYEQYF
CDR3nt: TGTGCCAGCAGTGCTCCCGGGACAGGGATCTACGAGCAGTACTTC

j_gene: TRBJ1-1
d_gene: -
v_gene: TRBV6-2/TRBV6-3
abundance: once
CDR3aa: CASGRDWNTEAFF
CDR3nt: TGTGCCAGCGGCCGGGACTGGAACACTGAAGCTTTCTTT

j_gene: TRBJ2-7
d_gene: -
v_gene: TRBV3-1/TRBV3-2
abundance: -
CDR3aa: CASSKTNSYEQYF
CDR3nt: TGTGCCAGCAGCAAGACTAACTCCTACGAGCAGTACTTC

j_gene: TRBJ1-2
d_gene: -
v_gene: TRBV5-4
abundance: once
CDR3aa: CASSLPSADYGYTF
CDR3nt: TGTGCCAGCAGCTTGCCGAGTGCTGACTATGGCTACACCTTC

j_gene: TRBJ2-7
d_gene: -
v_gene: TRBV11-2
abundance: once
CDR3aa: CASSFGAASIGEQYF
CDR3nt: TGTGCCAGCAGCTTTGGGGCGGCTTCTATAGGCGAGCAGTACTTC

j_gene: TRBJ1-3
d_gene: -
v_gene: TRBV5-1
abundance: -
CDR3aa: CASSPGSFSGNTIYF
CDR3nt: TGCGCCAGCAGCCCCGGGTCGTTCTCTGGAAACACCATATATTTT

j_gene: TRBJ2-7
d_gene: -
v_gene: TRBV29-1
abundance: -
CDR3aa: CSVEIGQYYEQYF
CDR3nt: TGCAGCGTTGAGATCGGACAGTACTACGAGCAGTACTTC

j_gene: TRBJ1-3
d_gene: TRBD1
v_gene: TRBV7-9
abundance: -
CDR3aa: CASSLNRGGNTIYF
CDR3nt: TGTGCCAGCAGCTTAAACAGGGGGGGAAACACCATATATTTT

j_gene: TRBJ1-2
d_gene: -
v_gene: TRBV6-5
abundance: -
CDR3aa: CASSLLRDSGIDGYTF
CDR3nt: TGTGCCAGCAGTTTGCTCCGGGACTCGGGTATAGATGGCTACACCTTC

j_gene: TRBJ1-1
d_gene: TRBD1
v_gene: TRBV15
abundance: -
CDR3aa: CATSRIGQGEAFF
CDR3nt: TGTGCCACCAGCAGGATCGGACAGGGAGAAGCTTTCTTT

j_gene: TRBJ2-7
d_gene: TRBD2
v_gene: TRBV5-1
abundance: -
CDR3aa: CASSAASGGTYEQYF
CDR3nt: TGCGCCAGCAGCGCCGCTAGCGGGGGTACCTACGAGCAGTACTTC

j_gene: TRBJ2-1
d_gene: TRBD2
v_gene: TRBV7-2
abundance: -
CDR3aa: CASSLGLAGGGNEQFF
CDR3nt: TGTGCCAGCAGCTTAGGGCTAGCGGGAGGCGGCAATGAGCAGTTCTTC

j_gene: TRBJ2-1
d_gene: -
v_gene: TRBV28
abundance: -
CDR3aa: CASMTPVSYNEQFF
CDR3nt: TGTGCCAGCATGACACCAGTCTCCTACAATGAGCAGTTCTTC

j_gene: TRBJ2-7
d_gene: TRBD2
v_gene: TRBV7-2
abundance: -
CDR3aa: CASSPDRTSGRAYEQYF
CDR3nt: TGTGCCAGCAGCCCAGACCGGACTAGCGGGAGGGCCTACGAGCAGTACTTC

j_gene: TRBJ2-7
d_gene: -
v_gene: TRBV7-2
abundance: -
CDR3aa: CASSFRSSSSYEQYF
CDR3nt: TGTGCCAGCAGCTTTCGAAGTTCTAGCTCCTACGAGCAGTACTTC

j_gene: TRBJ1-5
d_gene: -
v_gene: TRBV12-5
abundance: few
CDR3aa: CASTTGENQPQHF
CDR3nt: TGTGCTAGCACCACGGGGGAAAATCAGCCCCAGCATTTT

j_gene: TRBJ1-5
d_gene: -
v_gene: TRBV10-2
abundance: -
CDR3aa: CASSFSEGQPQHF
CDR3nt: TGCGCCAGCAGTTTCTCTGAGGGTCAGCCCCAGCATTTT

j_gene: TRBJ2-5
d_gene: TRBD2
v_gene: TRBV7-8
abundance: -
CDR3aa: CASSLGVAAGDETQYF
CDR3nt: TGTGCCAGCAGCTTAGGGGTAGCAGCGGGAGACGAGACCCAGTACTTC

j_gene: TRBJ2-7
d_gene: TRBD1
v_gene: TRBV18
abundance: -
CDR3aa: CASSLDRGEQYF
CDR3nt: TGTGCCAGCTCACTGGACAGGGGCGAGCAGTACTTC

j_gene: TRBJ2-5
d_gene: -
v_gene: TRBV12-3/TRBV12-4
abundance: -
CDR3aa: CASSPTRETQYF
CDR3nt: TGTGCCAGCAGTCCGACAAGAGAGACCCAGTACTTC

j_gene: TRBJ2-5
d_gene: TRBD1
v_gene: TRBV27
abundance: many
CDR3aa: CASSFSGTGQETQYF
CDR3nt: TGTGCCAGCAGTTTCTCCGGGACAGGGCAAGAGACCCAGTACTTC

j_gene: TRBJ1-3
d_gene: -
v_gene: TRBV5-8
abundance: -
CDR3aa: CASSWSRQAGNTIYF
CDR3nt: TGTGCCAGCAGCTGGAGTCGACAGGCTGGAAACACCATATATTTT

j_gene: TRBJ2-1
d_gene: TRBD1
v_gene: TRBV6-4
abundance: -
CDR3aa: CASSGQGARNNEQFF
CDR3nt: TGTGCCAGCAGTGGGCAGGGGGCGCGTAACAATGAGCAGTTCTTC

j_gene: TRBJ2-7
d_gene: TRBD2
v_gene: TRBV6-4
abundance: many
CDR3aa: CAGHRGLAYEQYF
CDR3nt: TGTGCCGGACATAGAGGACTAGCCTACGAGCAGTACTTC

j_gene: TRBJ2-7
d_gene: -
v_gene: TRBV11-1
abundance: -
CDR3aa: CASSPYTGSYEQYF
CDR3nt: TGTGCCAGCAGCCCCTATACAGGGTCCTACGAGCAGTACTTC

j_gene: TRBJ1-5
d_gene: -
v_gene: TRBV20-1
abundance: -
CDR3aa: CSASSGEGSNQPQHF
CDR3nt: TGCAGTGCTAGTTCGGGGGAGGGGAGCAATCAGCCCCAGCATTTT

j_gene: TRBJ1-4
d_gene: -
v_gene: TRBV3-1/TRBV3-2
abundance: once
CDR3aa: CASSQRGGSREKLFF
CDR3nt: TGTGCCAGCAGCCAACGAGGTGGCAGTAGGGAAAAACTGTTTTTT

j_gene: TRBJ2-3
d_gene: TRBD2
v_gene: TRBV6-5
abundance: -
CDR3aa: CASRVTGGTDTQYF
CDR3nt: TGTGCCAGCCGAGTGACGGGAGGGACAGATACGCAGTATTTT

j_gene: TRBJ2-7
d_gene: -
v_gene: TRBV3-1/TRBV3-2
abundance: -
CDR3aa: CASSQGTGSREQYF
CDR3nt: TGTGCCAGCAGCCAAGGCACAGGGAGCCGGGAGCAGTACTTC

j_gene: TRBJ2-7
d_gene: -
v_gene: TRBV28
abundance: -
CDR3aa: CASTSTAGHKYF
CDR3nt: TGTGCCAGCACCTCGACAGCCGGGCACAAATACTTC

j_gene: TRBJ1-5
d_gene: -
v_gene: TRBV6-2/TRBV6-3
abundance: -
CDR3aa: CASSYRKGYQPQHF
CDR3nt: TGTGCCAGCAGTTACCGGAAGGGGTATCAGCCCCAGCATTTT

j_gene: TRBJ2-2
d_gene: -
v_gene: TRBV5-4
abundance: once
CDR3aa: CASSPYTGELFF
CDR3nt: TGTGCCAGCAGCCCCTACACCGGGGAGCTGTTTTTT

j_gene: TRBJ2-1
d_gene: TRBD2
v_gene: TRBV5-1
abundance: -
CDR3aa: CASSSKEGTSGRAVNNEQFF
CDR3nt: TGCGCCAGCAGCTCAAAGGAAGGGACTAGCGGGAGGGCCGTTAACAATGAGCAGTTCTTC

j_gene: TRBJ2-2
d_gene: TRBD1
v_gene: TRBV6-6
abundance: once
CDR3aa: CASSPRDRESRTGELFF
CDR3nt: TGTGCCAGCAGTCCCCGAGACAGGGAGAGTAGGACCGGGGAGCTGTTTTTT